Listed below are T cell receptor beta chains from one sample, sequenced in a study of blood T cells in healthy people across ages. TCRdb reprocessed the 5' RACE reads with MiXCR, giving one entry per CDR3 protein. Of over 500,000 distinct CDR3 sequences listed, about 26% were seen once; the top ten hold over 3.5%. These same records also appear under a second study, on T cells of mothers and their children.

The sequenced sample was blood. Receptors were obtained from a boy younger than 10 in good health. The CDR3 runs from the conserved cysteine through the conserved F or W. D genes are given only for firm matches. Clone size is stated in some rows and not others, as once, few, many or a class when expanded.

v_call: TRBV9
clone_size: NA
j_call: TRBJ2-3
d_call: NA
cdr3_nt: TGTGCCAGCAGCGTAGAGGCAGGAACGGTTGCAGATACGCAGTATTTT
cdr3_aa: CASSVEAGTVADTQYF

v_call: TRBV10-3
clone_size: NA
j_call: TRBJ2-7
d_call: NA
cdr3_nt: TGTGCCATCAGTGAGGGAGGAATCTACGAGCAGTACTTC
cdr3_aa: CAISEGGIYEQYF

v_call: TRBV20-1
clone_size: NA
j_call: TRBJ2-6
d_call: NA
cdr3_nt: TGCAGTGCCGGGGAAGGGGCTGGGGCCAACGTCCTGACTTTC
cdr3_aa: CSAGEGAGANVLTF

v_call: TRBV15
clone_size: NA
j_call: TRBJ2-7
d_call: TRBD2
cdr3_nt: TGTGCCACCAGCAGAGATAGCGGGAGGGCCGTCGAGCAGTACTTC
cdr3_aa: CATSRDSGRAVEQYF

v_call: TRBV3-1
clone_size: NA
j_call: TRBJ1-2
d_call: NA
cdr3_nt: TGTGCCAGCAGCCAAAGGAGGGACTACTATGGCTACACCTTC
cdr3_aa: CASSQRRDYYGYTF

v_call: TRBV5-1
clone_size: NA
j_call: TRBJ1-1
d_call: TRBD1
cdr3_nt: TGCGCCAGCAGCTTGGGACAGGGTATGAACACTGAAGCTTTCTTT
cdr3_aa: CASSLGQGMNTEAFF

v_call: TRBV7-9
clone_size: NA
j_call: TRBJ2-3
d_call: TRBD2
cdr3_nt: TGTGCCAGCAGCTTAGCGGGACTAGCGGAAATAGATACGCAGTATTTT
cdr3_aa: CASSLAGLAEIDTQYF

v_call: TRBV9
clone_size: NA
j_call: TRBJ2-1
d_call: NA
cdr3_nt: TGTGCCAGCAGCGTACCTAACCATGAGCAGTTCTTC
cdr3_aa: CASSVPNHEQFF

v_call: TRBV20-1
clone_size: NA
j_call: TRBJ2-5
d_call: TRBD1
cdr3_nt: TGCAGTGCTAGAGTTTCGGGGACAGTCGAAGAGACCCAGTACTTC
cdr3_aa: CSARVSGTVEETQYF

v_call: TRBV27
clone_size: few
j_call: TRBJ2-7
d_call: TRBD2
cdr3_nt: TGTGCCAGTTCTAGCGGGATCTCCTACGAGCAGTACTTC
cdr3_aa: CASSSGISYEQYF

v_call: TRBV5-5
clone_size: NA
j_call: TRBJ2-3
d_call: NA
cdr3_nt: TGTGCCAGCAGCTCACTAAGCCGCCCAGATACGCAGTATTTT
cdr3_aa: CASSSLSRPDTQYF

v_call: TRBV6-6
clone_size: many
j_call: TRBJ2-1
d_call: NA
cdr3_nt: TGTGCCTATCGGCGAGGAAATGAGCAGTTCTTC
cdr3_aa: CAYRRGNEQFF

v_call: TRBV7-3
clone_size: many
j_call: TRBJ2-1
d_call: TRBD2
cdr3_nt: TGTGCCAGCAGCCCGCTGGGGAGCGGGGGGTTCGATGAGCAGTTCTTC
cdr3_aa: CASSPLGSGGFDEQFF

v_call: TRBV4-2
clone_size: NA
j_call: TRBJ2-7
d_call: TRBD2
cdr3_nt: TGTGCCAGCAGCCAACATCGACTAGCGGGAGGGCCATACTACTACGAGCAGTACTTC
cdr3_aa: CASSQHRLAGGPYYYEQYF

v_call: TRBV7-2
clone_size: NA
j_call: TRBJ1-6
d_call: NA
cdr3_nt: TGTGCCAGCGGACGGACAGATGATAATTCACCCCTCCACTTT
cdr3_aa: CASGRTDDNSPLHF

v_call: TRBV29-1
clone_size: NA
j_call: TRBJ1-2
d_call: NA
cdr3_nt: TGCAGCGTTGATAAGGATGGCTACACCTTC
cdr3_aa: CSVDKDGYTF

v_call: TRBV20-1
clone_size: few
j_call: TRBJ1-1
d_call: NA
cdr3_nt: TGCAGTGCTAGAGACGGTCACAGTATGAACACTGAAGCTTTCTTT
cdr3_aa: CSARDGHSMNTEAFF

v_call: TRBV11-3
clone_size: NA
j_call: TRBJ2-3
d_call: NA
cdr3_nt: TGTGCCAGCAGCTTAGGGACTATAGGCTCGAATACGCAGTATTTT
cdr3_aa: CASSLGTIGSNTQYF

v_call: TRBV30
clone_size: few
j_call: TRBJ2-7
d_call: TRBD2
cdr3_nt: TGTGCCTGGAGCAGGGGTAGCGGGAGTAACGAGCAGTACTTC
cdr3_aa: CAWSRGSGSNEQYF

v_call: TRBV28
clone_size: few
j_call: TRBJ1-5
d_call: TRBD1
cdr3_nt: TGTGCCAGCAGTTTCCGGAAACTTAGGACAGGGATTCAGCCCCAGCATTTT
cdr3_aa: CASSFRKLRTGIQPQHF